This T cell receptor beta chain was profiled in a study of T cells in Graves' hyperthyroidism and ophthalmopathy. Study-level results: Ophthalmopathy was predicted by the model a median of about 6.7 months ahead of onset.

V lost 4 bases, J lost 2 bases, and 16 bases lay in between. The germline V gene has CDR1 SGHRS and CDR2 YFSETQ. CDR3 length equals 15 residues. Recently diagnosed hyperthyroidism of less than 2 months' duration affected patients aged 18 to 65. Researchers took RNA transcripts and amplified the TCR beta CDR3 regions from them. The TCR CDR3 first-round RT-PCR relied on the HTBI primer set. Using its own MiXCR run on the multiplex PCR reads, TCRdb lists one record per CDR3 protein. The sample lists some 510,000 distinct CDR3 sequences, about a fifth seen once, with 26% in the top ten. This clonotype has more than one count but fewer than ten. What it binds is unknown.

The source of this sequence is a man aged 18 to 29 with Graves' hyperthyroidism. V gene TRBV5-1 combines with J gene TRBJ2-7; D is possibly TRBD1 (6 bases). The material sequenced was blood. Written as DNA, the CDR3 is TGCGCCAGCAGCAAGCTCCGGGACACTACCTACGAGCAGTACTTC. This codes for CASSKLRDTTYEQYF. Full variable domain (rest looked up from reference TRBV5-1 and TRBJ2-7): KAGVTQTPRYLIKTRGQQVTLSCSPISGHRSVSWYQQTPGQGLQFLFEYFSETQRNKGNFPGRFSGRQFSNSRSEMNVSTLELGDSALYLCASSKLRDTTYEQYFGPGTRLTVT.